This T cell receptor (beta chain) appears in the sequencing data of a study of blood T cell dynamics during melanoma immunotherapy. Each bulk PBMC sample had approximately 400 ng DNA loaded. Profiling relied on immunoSEQ multiplex PCR, and the TCRdb table lists in-frame clones only, not all of them. The profile shows some 6,000 clones, around 90% of them singletons. Whole-study results and caveats: It remained unknown if the driving T cell clones were melanoma-specific.

The sample holds one count of this clone. Its antigen is unknown. Time point described: pre-treatment baseline. Sampling occurred pretreatment (T0) and at week 3 (W3), after cycle one of checkpoint blockade. The clonotype was recovered from a human donor with melanoma. The specimen comprised blood, sampled from a patient treated with checkpoint blockade.

The CDR3 DNA reads TGCAGCGTTGGGGGGCAGGTCAATCAGCCCCAGCATTTT. Its protein is CSVGGQVNQPQHF. The V and J genes are TRBV29-1 and TRBJ1-5; D possibly corresponds to TRBD1 (6 bases). In germline, CDR1 is SQVTM, CDR2 ANQGSEA. The CDR3 totals 13 residues. The ends were cut back, 4 bases at V and 3 bases at J, with 10 bases in the middle.